Below, 31 T cell receptor beta chains from the same sample are listed, as sequenced in a study of cytomegalovirus exposure and HLA in healthy donors. The PCR had 60 Vbeta and 13 Jbeta primers. Clones were sequenced by immunoSEQ multiplex PCR, and TCRdb holds only the in-frame ones, with some missing. The repertoire holds about 270,000 clones, with 75% to 90% as singletons. The sequencing sample was made of PBMCs. All receptors derive from a man aged 35-49 years in good health and CMV-seropositive.

J is TRBJ1-2 and V is TRBV5-6; D possibly corresponds to TRBD1 (5 bases). There are 13 residues in the CDR3. Germline assignment: CDR1 SGHDT and CDR2 YYEEEE. Between the trimmed V and J ends, which lost 0 bases and 2 bases, there was a span of 5 bases. This CDR3 reads CASSLEGNYGYTF. The DNA of the CDR3 is TGTGCCAGCAGCTTGGAGGGGAACTATGGCTACACCTTC.

The rearrangement joins TRBV29-1 to TRBJ1-2; perhaps TRBD1 as D (5 bases). Between the trimmed V and J ends, which lost 4 bases and 8 bases, there was a span of 11 bases. The CDR3 has 11 residues. Germline lookup yields CDR1 SQVTM and CDR2 ANQGSEA. The CDR3 loop reads CSVAQGSGYTF. For the CDR3, the DNA is TGCAGCGTTGCCCAGGGAAGCGGCTACACCTTC.

The chain is built from TRBV7-8 and TRBJ2-3, with TRBD1 matching over 7 bases. The V and J ends lost 6 bases and 2 bases, in that order; junction bases with no gene match: 2. The CDR3 runs 13 residues. Germline CDR1 reads SGHVS; CDR2 reads FQNEAQ. The CDR3 sequence: CASSGTDTDTQYF. Written as DNA, the CDR3 is TGTGCCAGCAGTGGGACAGACACAGATACGCAGTATTTT.

This chain connects TRBV7-2 to TRBJ2-7, with TRBD1 matching over 8 bases. CDR1 SGHTA and CDR2 FQGNSA come from the germline V gene. The J segment lost 3 bases and the V segment lost 10 bases, leaving 8 bases of the junction unmatched. The CDR3 is 13 amino acids. The CDR3 spells CATGTGVDYEQYF. CDR3 in DNA: TGTGCCACCGGGACAGGCGTCGACTACGAGCAGTACTTC.

This chain connects TRBV7-9 to TRBJ2-7; 7 bases are shared with TRBD2. Germline loops: CDR1 SEHNR, CDR2 FQNEAQ (reference sequence). The CDR3 consists of 14 residues. The J segment lost 7 bases and the V segment lost 3 bases, leaving 9 bases of the junction unmatched. CDR3 sequence (DNA): TGTGCCAGCAGCTTTGGGCGGGAGAGGGAGGAGCAGTACTTC. It specifies CASSFGREREEQYF. Based on the CDR3 plus reference TRBV7-9 and TRBJ2-7, the full variable domain is DTGVSQNPRHKITKRGQNVTFRCDPISEHNRLYWYRQTLGQGPEFLTYFQNEAQLEKSRLLSDRFSAERPKGSFSTLEIQRTEQGDSAMYLCASSFGREREEQYFGPGTRLTVT.

V gene TRBV6-5 combines with J gene TRBJ2-5; 7 nucleotides match TRBD1. Trimming removed 3 bases from V and 2 bases from J; junction bases left unmatched: 3. CDR3 length: 14 residues. CDR1 is MNHEY, CDR2 SVGAGI, per germline. Here the CDR3 reads CASSYLTGQETQYF. The CDR3 DNA reads TGTGCCAGCAGTTATCTGACAGGGCAAGAGACCCAGTACTTC.

This clone occurred once. The chain combines TRBV19 with TRBJ2-1; 13 bases match TRBD2. CDR1 is LNHDA, CDR2 SQIVND, per germline (reference sequence). This CDR3 region has 17 residues. Trimming cost V 5 bases and J 2 bases; bases outside gene matches: 6. The CDR3 bases are TGTGCCAGTAGTTCAATACTAGCGGGAGGGACCTACAATGAGCAGTTCTTC. This sequence encodes CASSSILAGGTYNEQFF.

The CDR3 protein is CASSSGDYDHGGTQYF. The CDR3 DNA reads as TGTGCCAGCAGCTCAGGAGACTACGACCACGGGGGGACCCAGTACTTC. The rearrangement uses TRBV5-6 and TRBJ2-5; weak D call: TRBD2 (6 bases). This CDR3 is built from 16 residues. Germline CDR1 reads SGHDT; CDR2 reads YYEEEE. V shed 3 bases and J shed 7 bases, with 22 bases lying between them.

This sequence joins TRBV6-5 and TRBJ1-2, with D maybe TRBD1 (6 bases). The CDR3 contains 14 residues. Per germline, CDR1 MNHEY and CDR2 SVGAGI. V lost 3 bases and J 8 bases, leaving 16 bases between the germline ends. The CDR3 bases are TGTGCCAGCAGTTATAGTACAGGGCGTGTGGGCTACACCTTC. Its protein is CASSYSTGRVGYTF.

The chain joins TRBV5-1 to TRBJ1-2; TRBD1 agrees at 8 bases. The CDR3 contains 14 residues. In germline, CDR1 is SGHRS, CDR2 YFSETQ. V was pared by 3 bases and J by 5 bases, with 6 bases of the junction left unmatched. The CDR3 loop is CASSYGQGEYGYTF. CDR3 DNA sequence: TGCGCCAGCAGCTACGGACAGGGAGAATATGGCTACACCTTC.

Regarding this clone: A read error may produce the germline difference seen at one junction end. The chain employs TRBV6-5 and TRBJ1-1, with TRBD1 matching over 9 bases. The CDR3 contains 15 residues. Germline-derived CDR1 and CDR2 are MNHEY and SVGAGI. CDR3 coding DNA: TGTGCCAGCAGCCCCGGACAGGGGCACGGCACTGAAGTTTTCTTT. Its translation is CASSPGQGHGTEVFF.

The V call is TRBV6-5, the J call TRBJ2-7; no definite D call. V shed 0 bases and J shed 10 bases, with 16 bases lying between them. Germline V lookup: CDR1 MNHEY, CDR2 SVGAGI. The CDR3 contains 14 residues. The CDR3 protein is CASSYSIGESNQYF. Written as DNA, the CDR3 is TGTGCCAGCAGTTACTCGATTGGAGAGTCCAACCAGTACTTC.

The J gene is TRBJ2-1, the V gene TRBV18, with 10 nucleotides matching TRBD1. V dropped 7 bases and J dropped 8; count of bases not matched to a gene: 11. In germline, CDR1 is KGHSH, CDR2 LQKENI. This CDR3 is 15 amino acids long. DNA of the CDR3: TGTGCCAGCTTCTCCGGGACAGGGGAACGACATGAGCAGTTCTTC. Its protein is CASFSGTGERHEQFF.

This clone has a handful of counts. The chain employs TRBV19 and TRBJ1-2; no reliable D call. There are 12 residues in the CDR3. V lost 3 bases, J lost 3 bases, and 5 bases lay in between. Germline-derived CDR1 and CDR2 are LNHDA and SQIVND (reference sequence). The CDR3 loop is CASSMRDYGYTF. CDR3 nucleotide sequence: TGTGCCAGTAGTATGAGGGACTATGGCTACACCTTC.

A note on this clone: This same CDR3 is encoded by further DNA sequences in the sample. This chain uses TRBV14 with TRBJ1-1; D not resolved. Per the germline V gene, CDR1 is SGHDN and CDR2 is FVKESK. The V gene lost 4 bases and the J gene lost 0 bases, with 9 bases spanning the gap. This CDR3 is built from 14 residues. The CDR3 sequence: CASSLSGMNTEAFF. In nucleotides, the CDR3 is TGTGCCAGCAGCCTCAGCGGCATGAACACTGAAGCTTTCTTT.

V gene TRBV6-6 combines with J gene TRBJ2-7; TRBD1 aligns across 8 bases. Trimming at V came to 3 bases and at J to 0 bases, leaving 4 bases not matched to a gene. The germline V gene encodes CDR1 MNHNY and CDR2 SVGAGI (reference sequence). The CDR3 has 15 amino acids. The CDR3 loop is CASSYSDRGSYEQYF. CDR3 DNA: TGTGCCAGCAGTTATTCCGACAGGGGCTCCTACGAGCAGTACTTC.

The V gene is TRBV9, the J gene TRBJ1-4; TRBD1 might be the D (5 bases). This CDR3 region has 14 residues. Germline CDR1 SGDLS, CDR2 YYNGEE. Trimming removed 0 bases at V and 7 bases at J, with 10 bases between. The DNA for the CDR3 is TGTGCCAGCAGCGTAGGTCAGGGAACTGAAAAACTGTTTTTT. This translates into CASSVGQGTEKLFF.

This chain joins TRBV4-3 and TRBJ1-4; no clear D. Germline loops: CDR1 LGHNA, CDR2 YSLEER. The CDR3 has 13 amino acids. V lost 1 base and J lost 6, with 6 bases in between. The CDR3 is CASSQVRDEKLFF. The CDR3 coding sequence is TGCGCCAGCAGCCAAGTGAGGGATGAAAAACTGTTTTTT.

The chain combines TRBV9 with TRBJ2-1; D perhaps matches TRBD2 (6 bases). Deletions cut 2 bases from V and 9 bases from J, with 15 bases between. The CDR3 extends over 14 amino acids. Looked up from germline, CDR1 is SGDLS and CDR2 is YYNGEE. Here the CDR3 reads CASSVGGRRGEQFF. CDR3 nucleotides: TGTGCCAGCAGCGTTGGGGGGAGGAGGGGTGAGCAGTTCTTC.

This clone has just a few counts. The CDR3 sequence is CASSQQGGVNEKLFF. The CDR3 coding sequence is TGTGCCAGCAGTCAACAGGGGGGAGTTAATGAAAAACTGTTTTTT. This sequence joins TRBV6-5 and TRBJ1-4; 8 bases align to TRBD1. Germline CDR1 is MNHEY and CDR2 is SVGAGI. CDR3 size: 15 residues. With 5 bases clipped from V and 4 bases from J, the junction kept 6 bases outside the gene matches.

The chain has TRBV7-6 and TRBJ2-7, with TRBD1 identical over 8 bases. Looked up from germline, CDR1 is SGHVS and CDR2 is FNYEAQ. The J segment lost 5 bases and the V segment lost 5 bases, leaving 14 bases of the junction unmatched. The CDR3 is made up of 16 amino acids. The CDR3 coding sequence is TGTGCCAGCAGCGACGGGACAGGCGCCCTAGGAGACGAGCAGTACTTC. Translation: CASSDGTGALGDEQYF.

This clone was found a few times. This chain connects TRBV5-1 to TRBJ2-1; TRBD2 might be the D (5 bases). V shed 0 bases and J shed 4 bases, with 11 bases lying between them. The CDR3 spans 15 residues. The germline V gene has CDR1 SGHRS and CDR2 YFSETQ. In DNA form, the CDR3 reads TGCGCCAGCAGCTTGGTGACTACCTTATACAATGAGCAGTTCTTC. It translates to CASSLVTTLYNEQFF.

This chain uses TRBV6-5 with TRBJ1-5; 9 bases agree with TRBD1. The CDR3 runs 15 residues. CDR1 and CDR2 (germline): MNHEY, SVGAGI. V was pared by 6 bases and J by 2 bases, with 5 bases of the junction left unmatched. The CDR3 bases are TGTGCCAGCAGCAGGGACAGGGCCGGCAATCAGCCCCAGCATTTT. This gives the protein CASSRDRAGNQPQHF.

This clone was detected only once. This chain joins TRBV10-3 and TRBJ1-3; unclear D gene. CDR3 length: 14 residues. The V gene lost 6 bases and the J gene lost 0 bases, with 9 bases spanning the gap. The germline gives CDR1 ENHRY, CDR2 SYGVKD. The CDR3 sequence is CAIRATDSGNTIYF. CDR3 coding DNA: TGTGCCATCAGAGCGACCGACTCTGGAAACACCATATATTTT.

CDR3 loop: CASSLGSGSYEQYF. CDR3 DNA: TGTGCCAGCAGCCTAGGGTCGGGTTCCTACGAGCAGTACTTC. V is TRBV9 and J is TRBJ2-7; D is uncertain. This CDR3 contains 14 residues. Germline V lookup: CDR1 SGDLS, CDR2 YYNGEE. Trimming stripped 4 bases from V and 1 base from J, with 12 bases between.

The chain couples TRBV18 to TRBJ2-6; D uncertain. This CDR3 contains 19 residues. V dropped 0 bases and J dropped 0 bases, with 15 bases sitting between them. Germline-derived CDR1 and CDR2 are KGHSH and LQKENI. The chain's CDR3 is CASSPPISSRYSGANVLTF. Written as DNA, the CDR3 is TGTGCCAGCTCACCACCTATCTCCTCCAGGTACTCTGGGGCCAACGTCCTGACTTTC.

V gene TRBV28 combines with J gene TRBJ2-4; a weak D match, TRBD2 (5 bases). The length of the CDR3 is 13 residues. V lost 2 bases and J lost 6, with 8 bases in between. Germline V gives CDR1 MDHEN, CDR2 SYDVKM. CDR3 coding DNA: TGTGCCAGCAGTTTACCCGGGATAAACATTCAGTACTTC. The encoded protein is CASSLPGINIQYF.

The V and J genes are TRBV5-6 and TRBJ2-7; 8 positions agree with TRBD1. The germline CDR1 and CDR2 sequences are SGHDT and YYEEEE. V gave up 4 bases and J gave up 2 bases; unmatched junction bases: 5. The CDR3 sequence is 14 residues long. CDR3 DNA: TGTGCCAGCAGCCTCCGGGACAGGACCTACGAGCAGTACTTC. Its protein product is CASSLRDRTYEQYF. Full variable domain (remainder filled in from reference TRBV5-6 and TRBJ2-7): DAGVTQSPTHLIKTRGQQVTLRCSPKSGHDTVSWYQQALGQGPQFIFQYYEEEERQRGNFPDRFSGHQFPNYSSELNVNALLLGDSALYLCASSLRDRTYEQYFGPGTRLTVT.

This rearrangement joins TRBV18 to TRBJ1-2; the D is unclear. Deletions cut 2 bases from V and 2 bases from J, with 12 bases between. The CDR3 covers 15 residues. Looked up from germline, CDR1 is KGHSH and CDR2 is LQKENI. The CDR3 nucleotides are TGTGCCAGCTCACCAATGAGGGAAATCAACTATGGCTACACCTTC. Translated: CASSPMREINYGYTF.

The chain recombines TRBV12-5 with TRBJ2-5; 8 bases are shared with TRBD2. The V and J ends lost 8 bases and 9 bases, in that order; junction bases with no gene match: 11. In germline, CDR1 is LGHNT, CDR2 FRNRAP. CDR3 length: 13 residues. The CDR3 spells CASSPRGGWAQYF. DNA for the CDR3: TGTGCTAGTTCACCTCGGGGGGGTTGGGCCCAGTACTTC. The full variable domain, in which reference TRBV12-5 and TRBJ2-5 provide the parts outside the CDR3, is DARVTQTPRHKVTEMGQEVTMRCQPILGHNTVFWYRQTMMQGLELLAYFRNRAPLDDSGMPKDRFSAEMPDATLATLKIQPSEPRDSAVYFCASSPRGGWAQYFGPGTRLLVL.

The V gene is TRBV27, the J gene TRBJ2-5; TRBD2 matches at 9 bases. The V gene end was trimmed by 4 bases and the J gene end by 4 bases; junction bases not matched to a gene: 13. CDR3 length: 17 residues. Germline CDR1 and CDR2: MNHEY and SMNVEV (reference sequence). CDR3 DNA: TGTGCCAGCAGTTCCCTCTTTAGCGGGAGACAACGAGAGACCCAGTACTTC. Its translation is CASSSLFSGRQRETQYF.